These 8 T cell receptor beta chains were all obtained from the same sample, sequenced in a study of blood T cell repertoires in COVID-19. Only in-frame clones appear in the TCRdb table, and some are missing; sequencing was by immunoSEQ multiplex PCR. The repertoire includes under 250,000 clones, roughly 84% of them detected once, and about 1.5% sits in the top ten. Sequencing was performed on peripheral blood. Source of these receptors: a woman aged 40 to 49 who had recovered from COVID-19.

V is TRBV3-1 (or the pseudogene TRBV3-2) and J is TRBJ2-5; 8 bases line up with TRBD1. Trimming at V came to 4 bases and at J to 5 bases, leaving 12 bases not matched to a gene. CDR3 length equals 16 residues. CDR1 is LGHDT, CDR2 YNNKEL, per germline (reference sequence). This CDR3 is CASSRRTGSEGETQYF. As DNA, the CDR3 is TGTGCCAGCAGCCGAAGGACAGGGTCGGAGGGGGAGACCCAGTACTTC.

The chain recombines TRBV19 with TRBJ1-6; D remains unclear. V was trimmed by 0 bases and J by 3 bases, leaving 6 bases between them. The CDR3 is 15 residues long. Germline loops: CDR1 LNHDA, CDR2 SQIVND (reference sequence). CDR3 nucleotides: TGTGCCAGTAGTATAGATCGACTCTATAATTCACCCCTCCACTTT. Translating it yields CASSIDRLYNSPLHF.

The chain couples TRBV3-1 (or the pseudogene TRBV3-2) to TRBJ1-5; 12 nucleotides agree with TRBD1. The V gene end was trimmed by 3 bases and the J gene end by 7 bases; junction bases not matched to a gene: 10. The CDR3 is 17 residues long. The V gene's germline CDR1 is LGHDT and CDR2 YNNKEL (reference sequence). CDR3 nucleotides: TGTGCCAGCAGCCACTCCGGGACAGGGGGCCGTCGGCAGCCCCAGCATTTT. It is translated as CASSHSGTGGRRQPQHF.

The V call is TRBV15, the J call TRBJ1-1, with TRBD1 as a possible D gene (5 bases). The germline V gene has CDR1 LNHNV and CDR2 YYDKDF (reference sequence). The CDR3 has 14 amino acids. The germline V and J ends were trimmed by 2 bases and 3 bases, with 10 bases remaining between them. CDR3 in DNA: TGTGCCACCAGCAGAACCCCAGGGCACACTGAAGCTTTCTTT. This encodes CATSRTPGHTEAFF.

The CDR3, as DNA: TGTGCCAGCAGTTTATTGGGGGCGCCCCCCAACTATGGCTACACCTTC. Translating gives CASSLLGAPPNYGYTF. This chain connects TRBV28 to TRBJ1-2, with a possible D match to TRBD1 (6 bases). This CDR3 contains 16 residues. Germline values: CDR1 MDHEN, CDR2 SYDVKM. Trimming stripped 1 base from V and 2 bases from J, with 14 bases between.

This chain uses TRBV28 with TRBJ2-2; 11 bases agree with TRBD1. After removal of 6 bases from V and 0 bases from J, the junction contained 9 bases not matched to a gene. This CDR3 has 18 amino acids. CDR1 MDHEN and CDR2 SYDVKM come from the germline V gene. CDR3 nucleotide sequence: TGTGCCAGCAGCCCGATCCCGGGACAGGGGGCGAACACCGGGGAGCTGTTTTTT. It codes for CASSPIPGQGANTGELFF.

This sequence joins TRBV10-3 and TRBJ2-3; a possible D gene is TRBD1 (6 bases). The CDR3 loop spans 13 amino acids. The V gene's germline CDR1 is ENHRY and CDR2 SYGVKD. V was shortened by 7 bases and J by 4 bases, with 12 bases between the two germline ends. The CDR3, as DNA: TGTGCCATCACCCCCCAGGGGTCAGATACGCAGTATTTT. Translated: CAITPQGSDTQYF.

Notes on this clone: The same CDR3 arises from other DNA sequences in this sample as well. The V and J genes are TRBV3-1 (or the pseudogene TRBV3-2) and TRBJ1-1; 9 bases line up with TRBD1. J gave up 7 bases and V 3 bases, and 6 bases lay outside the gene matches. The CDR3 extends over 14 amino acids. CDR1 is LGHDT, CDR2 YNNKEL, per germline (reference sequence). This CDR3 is CASSQPGTGSEAFF. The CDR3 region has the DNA TGTGCCAGCAGCCAGCCCGGGACAGGGAGTGAAGCTTTCTTT.